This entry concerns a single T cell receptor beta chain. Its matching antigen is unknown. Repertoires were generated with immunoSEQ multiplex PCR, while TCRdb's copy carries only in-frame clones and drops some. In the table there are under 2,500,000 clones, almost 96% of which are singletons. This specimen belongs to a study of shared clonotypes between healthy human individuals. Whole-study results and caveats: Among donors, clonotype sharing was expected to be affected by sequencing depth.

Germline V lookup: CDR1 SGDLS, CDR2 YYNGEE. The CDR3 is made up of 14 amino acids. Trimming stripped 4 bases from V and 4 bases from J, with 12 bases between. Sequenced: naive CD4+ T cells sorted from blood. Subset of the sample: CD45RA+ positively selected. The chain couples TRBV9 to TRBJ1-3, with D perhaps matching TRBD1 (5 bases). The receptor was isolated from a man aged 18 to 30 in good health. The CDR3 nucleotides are TGTGCCAGCAGCCCCCCAGGGCCCGGAAACACCATATATTTT. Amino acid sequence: CASSPPGPGNTIYF. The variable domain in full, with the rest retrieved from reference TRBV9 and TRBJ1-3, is DSGVTQTPKHLITATGQRVTLRCSPRSGDLSVYWYQQSLDQGLQFLIQYYNGEERAKGNILERFSAQQFPDLHSELNLSSLELGDSALYFCASSPPGPGNTIYFGEGSWLTVV.